A selection of T cell receptor beta chains follows, all from one sample in a study of T cell responses to AZD1222 COVID-19 vaccine. Sequenced by immunoSEQ multiplex PCR; TCRdb stores in-frame clones only, minus some. Among about 120,000 clones listed, about 90% were seen once. The material was peripheral blood, obtained on day 0 of AZD1222 vaccination. These receptors originate from an adult in good health. CDR3s include the opening cysteine and the closing phenylalanine or tryptophan. The order of the fields is CDR3 DNA, CDR3 protein, J gene, V gene, D gene, clone size. A D gene is named only where the DNA matches it firmly. A row's size may be missing; if present it is once, few, many or a size class.

CDR3nt: TGTGCCACCAGTGATCCAAACAGGGGCCTCTATGGCTACACCTTC
CDR3aa: CATSDPNRGLYGYTF
j_gene: TRBJ1-2
v_gene: TRBV24-1
d_gene: TRBD1
abundance: .

CDR3nt: TGCAGCGTTGAAGATCTGTTTGAGAAAATCACTGAAGCTTTCTTT
CDR3aa: CSVEDLFEKITEAFF
j_gene: TRBJ1-1
v_gene: TRBV29-1
d_gene: .
abundance: few

CDR3nt: TGTGCCAGCAGTTTAGGGACAGGGGGTAACGAGCAGTACTTC
CDR3aa: CASSLGTGGNEQYF
j_gene: TRBJ2-7
v_gene: TRBV27
d_gene: TRBD1
abundance: .

CDR3nt: TGTGCCAGCAGTTCCGGCGGGCGGGAGGGGGTAACCTACAATGAGCAGTTCTTC
CDR3aa: CASSSGGREGVTYNEQFF
j_gene: TRBJ2-1
v_gene: TRBV27
d_gene: TRBD2
abundance: few

CDR3nt: TGTGCCAGCAGTAAACAGCCCCAGCATTTT
CDR3aa: CASSKQPQHF
j_gene: TRBJ1-5
v_gene: TRBV28
d_gene: .
abundance: .

CDR3nt: TGTGCCTGGAGCCCTGACGCAAGCCCCTACGAGCAGTACTTC
CDR3aa: CAWSPDASPYEQYF
j_gene: TRBJ2-7
v_gene: TRBV30
d_gene: .
abundance: .

CDR3nt: TGTGCCAGCAGATCCGGGACTAGGACCTACGAGCAGTACTTC
CDR3aa: CASRSGTRTYEQYF
j_gene: TRBJ2-7
v_gene: TRBV7-2
d_gene: TRBD2
abundance: .

CDR3nt: TGTGCCAGCAGCGTGGGTAGTATGAAAGAGACCCAGTACTTC
CDR3aa: CASSVGSMKETQYF
j_gene: TRBJ2-5
v_gene: TRBV9
d_gene: .
abundance: .

CDR3nt: TGCAGCGGCGGGGGGAATCAAGATGGCTACACCTTC
CDR3aa: CSGGGNQDGYTF
j_gene: TRBJ1-2
v_gene: TRBV29-1
d_gene: .
abundance: .

CDR3nt: TGTGCCAGCAGTTTATCGACCACAACCTCCTACAATGAGCAGTTCTTC
CDR3aa: CASSLSTTTSYNEQFF
j_gene: TRBJ2-1
v_gene: TRBV27
d_gene: .
abundance: few

CDR3nt: TGTGCCAGCAGCCTCAGGGGCACTGAAGCTTTCTTT
CDR3aa: CASSLRGTEAFF
j_gene: TRBJ1-1
v_gene: TRBV13
d_gene: .
abundance: .

CDR3nt: TGTGCCAGCTCACCCGTCGGACTGCTTTTTGGTTCACCCCTCCACTTT
CDR3aa: CASSPVGLLFGSPLHF
j_gene: TRBJ1-6
v_gene: TRBV18
d_gene: .
abundance: .

CDR3nt: TGTGCCAGCAGCCGAAAAGGTACGGGGACAGGGGGATCTTACGAGCAGTACTTC
CDR3aa: CASSRKGTGTGGSYEQYF
j_gene: TRBJ2-7
v_gene: TRBV3-1/TRBV3-2
d_gene: TRBD1
abundance: .

CDR3nt: TGTGCCACCAGTGAACAGGGGCCGCAAAGCACAGATACGCAGTATTTT
CDR3aa: CATSEQGPQSTDTQYF
j_gene: TRBJ2-3
v_gene: TRBV24-1
d_gene: TRBD1
abundance: .

CDR3nt: TGTGCCTGGACTGACCCCGGGTCCTATGGCTACACCTTC
CDR3aa: CAWTDPGSYGYTF
j_gene: TRBJ1-2
v_gene: TRBV30
d_gene: .
abundance: .

CDR3nt: TGTGCCAGTAGTATAAGATCAGGCACCTATGGCTACACCTTC
CDR3aa: CASSIRSGTYGYTF
j_gene: TRBJ1-2
v_gene: TRBV19
d_gene: .
abundance: .

CDR3nt: TGTGCCATTCAGGGGTCGCAGGTGAACACTGAAGCTTTCTTT
CDR3aa: CAIQGSQVNTEAFF
j_gene: TRBJ1-1
v_gene: TRBV10-3
d_gene: .
abundance: .

CDR3nt: TGTGCCAGCAGCCCGTCTTCAGGGAACGGCTACACCTTC
CDR3aa: CASSPSSGNGYTF
j_gene: TRBJ1-2
v_gene: TRBV12-3/TRBV12-4
d_gene: .
abundance: .